Each of the 4 T cell receptor beta chains below was sequenced from the same sample in a study of blood T cell repertoires in COVID-19. The repertoire was sequenced with immunoSEQ multiplex PCR; TCRdb's copy has only in-frame clones and lacks some. The sample lists about 190,000 clones; around 85% were seen once. Input material: PBMCs or T cells enriched from blood (not recorded which). The receptors stem from a woman aged 25 to 39 who had recovered from COVID-19.

The chain carries TRBV15 and TRBJ2-5; D is possibly TRBD2 (5 bases). CDR3 length equals 16 residues. V dropped 3 bases and J dropped 3 bases, with 17 bases sitting between them. CDR1 and CDR2 (germline): LNHNV, YYDKDF (reference sequence). CDR3 DNA: TGTGCCACCAGCAGTCCGACCGGACTGACCGAAGAGACCCAGTACTTC. Translation: CATSSPTGLTEETQYF. Complete variable domain (other parts from reference TRBV15 and TRBJ2-5): DAMVIQNPRYQVTQFGKPVTLSCSQTLNHNVMYWYQQKSSQAPKLLFHYYDKDFNNEADTPDNFQSRRPNTSFCFLDIRSPGLGDTAMYLCATSSPTGLTEETQYFGPGTRLLVL.

This chain connects TRBV20-1 to TRBJ2-3; possibly TRBD1 for D (6 bases). This CDR3 has 13 amino acids. Germline V gives CDR1 DFQATT, CDR2 SNEGSKA (reference sequence). V was shortened by 3 bases and J by 4 bases, with 11 bases between the two germline ends. The CDR3 spells CSASGGGADTQYF. The CDR3 DNA sequence: TGCAGTGCTAGTGGTGGGGGCGCAGATACGCAGTATTTT.

CDR3 nucleotides: TGTGCCAGTAGTATTTTAGGTTGGGGCTTAGCCAAAAACATTCAGTACTTC. Its translation: CASSILGWGLAKNIQYF. The gene calls are TRBV19 and TRBJ2-4; TRBD1 is a possible D gene (5 bases). The germline gives CDR1 LNHDA, CDR2 SQIVND (reference sequence). The V end lost 3 bases, the J end lost 0 bases, and 15 bases lay between the germline ends. This CDR3 has 17 amino acids.

The chain employs TRBV7-9 and TRBJ1-5; D possibly corresponds to TRBD1 (6 bases). The CDR3 totals 15 residues. The V end lost 6 bases, the J end lost 2 bases, and 14 bases lay between the germline ends. The germline gives CDR1 SEHNR, CDR2 FQNEAQ (reference sequence). CDR3 sequence: CASREGGVGNQPQHF. CDR3 bases: TGTGCCAGCAGAGAAGGGGGGGTTGGCAATCAGCCCCAGCATTTT.